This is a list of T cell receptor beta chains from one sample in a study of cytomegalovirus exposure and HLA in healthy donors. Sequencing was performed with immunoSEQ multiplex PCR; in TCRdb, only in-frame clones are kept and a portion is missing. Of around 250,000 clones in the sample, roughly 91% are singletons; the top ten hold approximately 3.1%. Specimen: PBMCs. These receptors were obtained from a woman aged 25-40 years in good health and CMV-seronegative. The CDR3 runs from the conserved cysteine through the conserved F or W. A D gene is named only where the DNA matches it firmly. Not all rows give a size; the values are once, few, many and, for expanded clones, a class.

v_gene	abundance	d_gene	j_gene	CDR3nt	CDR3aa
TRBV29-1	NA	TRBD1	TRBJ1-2	TGCAGCGTTGAAGAACAGGGGGCTCAAGGCTACACCTTC	CSVEEQGAQGYTF
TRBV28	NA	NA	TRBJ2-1	TGTGCCAGCAATCTCGACAGTCATGAGCAGTTCTTC	CASNLDSHEQFF
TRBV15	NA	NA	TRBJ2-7	TGTGCCACCAGCAGAGATGTGAGGGAGAGGGCCTACGAGCAGTACTTC	CATSRDVRERAYEQYF
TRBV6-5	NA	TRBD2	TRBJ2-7	TGTGCCAGCAGTTACGACGCGGGGGTGTCCTACGAGCAGTACTTC	CASSYDAGVSYEQYF
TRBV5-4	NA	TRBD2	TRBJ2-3	TGTGCCAGCAGCCGCCCCGAGCGGGAACCCACAGATACGCAGTATTTT	CASSRPEREPTDTQYF
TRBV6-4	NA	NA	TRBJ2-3	TGTGCCAGCAGTGACCGGGCGGGGCCCACAGATACGCAGTATTTT	CASSDRAGPTDTQYF
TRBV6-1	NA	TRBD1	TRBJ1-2	TGTGCCAGCAGTGACGTCCGGGACAGGGGGCACTATGGCTACACCTTC	CASSDVRDRGHYGYTF
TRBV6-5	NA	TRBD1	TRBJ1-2	TGTGCCAGCAGTGGCAGGGGGGCTGGCTACACCTTC	CASSGRGAGYTF
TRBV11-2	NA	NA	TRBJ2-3	TGTGCCAGCAGCTTAGTGGGGACTGAACGCACAGATACGCAGTATTTT	CASSLVGTERTDTQYF
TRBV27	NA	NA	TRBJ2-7	TGTGCCAGCAGTTTAGGGAGAGTATACGAGCAGTACTTC	CASSLGRVYEQYF
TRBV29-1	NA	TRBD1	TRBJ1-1	TGCAGCGCTGCACAGGGGGAAACTGAAGCTTTCTTT	CSAAQGETEAFF
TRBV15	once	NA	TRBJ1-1	TGTGCCACCAGCAGTGAGGAGGGGTCCCCTGAAGCTTTCTTT	CATSSEEGSPEAFF
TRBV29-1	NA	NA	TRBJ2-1	TGCAGCGTTGAAGGCCGAGAAGGATTACTTTACAATGAGCAGTTCTTC	CSVEGREGLLYNEQFF
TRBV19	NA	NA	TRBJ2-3	TGTGCCAGTAGTATCCCACAGGGTATCACAGATACGCAGTATTTT	CASSIPQGITDTQYF
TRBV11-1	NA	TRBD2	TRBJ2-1	TGTGCCAGCAGCTCTCGGACTAGTTTGGATGAGCAGTTCTTC	CASSSRTSLDEQFF
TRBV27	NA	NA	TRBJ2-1	TGTGCCAGCAGTTTAGGATCTAACAATGAGCAGTTCTTC	CASSLGSNNEQFF
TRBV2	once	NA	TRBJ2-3	TGTGCCAGCGAAAGGACAGTTGGAAGATTAGATACGCAGTATTTT	CASERTVGRLDTQYF
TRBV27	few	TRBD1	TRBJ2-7	TGTGCCAGCAGTTGGACGGGGACAGGGTCCTACGAGCAGTACTTC	CASSWTGTGSYEQYF
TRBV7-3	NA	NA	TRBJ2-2	TGTGCCAGCAGCTTAAACTTCGGGGAGCTGTTTTTT	CASSLNFGELFF
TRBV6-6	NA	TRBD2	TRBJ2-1	TGTGCCAGCAGCACCTCGGGACTAGCGAGAAACAATGAGCAGTTCTTC	CASSTSGLARNNEQFF
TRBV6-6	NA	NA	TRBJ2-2	TGTGCCAGCAGTTATCAGGGTTCGAACACCGGGGAGCTGTTTTTT	CASSYQGSNTGELFF
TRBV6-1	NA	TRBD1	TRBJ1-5	TGTGCCAGCAGGCTTACAGGGGTGAGCAATCAGCCCCAGCATTTT	CASRLTGVSNQPQHF
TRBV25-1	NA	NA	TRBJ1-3	TGTGCCAGCAGTGTCTATGGGACCATATATTTT	CASSVYGTIYF
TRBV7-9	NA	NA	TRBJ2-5	TGTGCCAGCAGCGTGGGACTTCAAGAGACCCAGTACTTC	CASSVGLQETQYF
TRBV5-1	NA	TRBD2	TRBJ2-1	TGCGCCAGCAGCCCGGGGACTAGCGGGAGGGCCGATGAGCAGTTCTTC	CASSPGTSGRADEQFF
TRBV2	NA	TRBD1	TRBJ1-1	TGTGCCAGCAGTATAGGGGGGGACAGAGCTAACACTGAAGCTTTCTTT	CASSIGGDRANTEAFF
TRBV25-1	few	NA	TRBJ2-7	TGTGCCAGCAGTGGGTCGTCTGGCTACGAGCAGTACTTC	CASSGSSGYEQYF
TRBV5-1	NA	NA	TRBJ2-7	TGCGCCAGCGGGCTCGGGACACAAGAGCAGTACTTC	CASGLGTQEQYF
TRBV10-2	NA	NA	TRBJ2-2	TGCGCCAGCAGTGAGTCAGGACTACCTGGCACCGGGGAGCTGTTTTTT	CASSESGLPGTGELFF
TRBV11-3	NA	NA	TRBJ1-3	TGTGCCAGCAGCTTATCCCTAGGGGACAACTCTGGAAACACCATATATTTT	CASSLSLGDNSGNTIYF
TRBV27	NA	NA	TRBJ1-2	TGTGCCAGCAGTTACCTGACGGATTTCCGAGGCTACACCTTC	CASSYLTDFRGYTF
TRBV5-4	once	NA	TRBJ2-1	TGTGCCAGCAGCTTGGGCCAGGGCTACAATGAGCAGTTCTTC	CASSLGQGYNEQFF
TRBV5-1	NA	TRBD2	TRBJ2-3	TGCGCCAGCAGCCAGTTAGCGGGAGGGCGAGCAGATACGCAGTATTTT	CASSQLAGGRADTQYF
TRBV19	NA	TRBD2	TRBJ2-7	TGTGCCAGTAGTATTAGCGGGAGGGCCTTCGAGCAGTACTTC	CASSISGRAFEQYF
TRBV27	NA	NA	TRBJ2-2	TGTGCCAGCAGTTTGTGGCACACCGGGGAGCTGTTTTTT	CASSLWHTGELFF
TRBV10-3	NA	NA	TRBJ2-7	TGTGCCATCAGTGAGTCGAATTACGAGCAGTACTTC	CAISESNYEQYF
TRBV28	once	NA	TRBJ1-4	TGTGCCAGCACCTGGAGGGGGGCGCAGGAAAAACTGTTTTTT	CASTWRGAQEKLFF
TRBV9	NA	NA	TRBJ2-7	TGTGCCAGCAGCCCTCAGACAGGCGGTATAGGGTACGAGCAGTACTTC	CASSPQTGGIGYEQYF
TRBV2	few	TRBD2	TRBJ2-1	TGTGCCAGCAGTGAACTAGCGGGGAGCTCCTACAATGAGCAGTTCTTC	CASSELAGSSYNEQFF
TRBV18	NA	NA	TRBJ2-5	TGTGCCAGCTCACCACTTCGAGAGACCCAGTACTTC	CASSPLRETQYF
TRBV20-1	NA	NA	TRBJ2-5	TGCAGTGCTCCGTACCAAGAGACCCAGTACTTC	CSAPYQETQYF